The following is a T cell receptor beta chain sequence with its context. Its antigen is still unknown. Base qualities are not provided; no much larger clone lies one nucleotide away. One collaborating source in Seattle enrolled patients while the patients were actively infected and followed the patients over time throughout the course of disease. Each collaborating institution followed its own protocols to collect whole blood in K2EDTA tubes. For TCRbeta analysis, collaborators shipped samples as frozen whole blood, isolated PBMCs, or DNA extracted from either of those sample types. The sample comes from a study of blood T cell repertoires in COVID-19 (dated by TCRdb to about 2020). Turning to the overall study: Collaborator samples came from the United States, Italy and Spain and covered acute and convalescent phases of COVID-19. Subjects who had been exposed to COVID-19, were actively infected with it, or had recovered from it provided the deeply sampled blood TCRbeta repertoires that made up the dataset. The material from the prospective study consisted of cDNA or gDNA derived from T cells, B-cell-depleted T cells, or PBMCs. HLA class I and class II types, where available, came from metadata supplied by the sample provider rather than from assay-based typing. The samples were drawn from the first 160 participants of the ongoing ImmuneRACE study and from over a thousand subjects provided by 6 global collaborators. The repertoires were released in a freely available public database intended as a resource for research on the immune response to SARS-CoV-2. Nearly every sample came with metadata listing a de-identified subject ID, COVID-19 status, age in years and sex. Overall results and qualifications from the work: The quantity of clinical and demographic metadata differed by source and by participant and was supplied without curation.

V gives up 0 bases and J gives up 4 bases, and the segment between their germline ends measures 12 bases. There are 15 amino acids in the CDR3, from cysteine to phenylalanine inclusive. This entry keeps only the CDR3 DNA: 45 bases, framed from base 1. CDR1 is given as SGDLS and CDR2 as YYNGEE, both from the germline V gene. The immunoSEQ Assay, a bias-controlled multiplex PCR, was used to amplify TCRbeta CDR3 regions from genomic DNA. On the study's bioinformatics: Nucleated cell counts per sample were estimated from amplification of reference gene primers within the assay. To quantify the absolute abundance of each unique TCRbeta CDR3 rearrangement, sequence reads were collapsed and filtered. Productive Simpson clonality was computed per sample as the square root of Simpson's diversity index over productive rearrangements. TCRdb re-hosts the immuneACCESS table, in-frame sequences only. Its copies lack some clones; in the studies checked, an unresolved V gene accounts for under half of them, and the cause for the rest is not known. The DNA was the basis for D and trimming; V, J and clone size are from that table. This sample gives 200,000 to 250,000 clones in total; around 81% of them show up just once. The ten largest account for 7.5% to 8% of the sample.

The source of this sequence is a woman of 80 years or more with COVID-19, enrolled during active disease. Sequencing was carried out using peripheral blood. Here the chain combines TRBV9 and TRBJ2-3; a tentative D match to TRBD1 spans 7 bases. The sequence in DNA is TGTGCCAGCAGCGTAGGGAGCAGGGGGGCAGATACGCAGTATTTT. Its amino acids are CASSVGSRGADTQYF.